At least ten counts were recorded for the clone carrying this T cell receptor (beta chain). Time point described: patch test 1, 2 weeks after DPC sensitization. The treatment: therapeutic diphenylcyclopropenone sensitization with weekly scalp DPC. The sample comes from a study of human T cells and chemical hapten exposure. Per the study methods: Samples had a median of about 95,000 TCRs, ranging roughly 20,000 to 690,600. Using its own MiXCR run on the RACE reads, TCRdb lists one record per CDR3 protein. The authors' filters were not applied to this entry. In the table there are some 49,000 distinct CDR3 sequences, 8% to 9.5% of which are singletons. Germline-derived CDR1 and CDR2 are SGHVS and FNYEAQ. V shed 1 base, J shed 3 bases, and the junction held 8 bases outside the gene matches. The CDR3 sequence is 16 residues long.

The sample was whole blood, taken in connection with sensitization to the hapten diphenylcyclopropenone (DPC). The sequence was obtained from a woman aged 45 to 65 with alopecia areata. Some clones in this sample may be carry-over from other donors' samples. The V gene is TRBV7-6, the J gene TRBJ1-1; 7 positions match TRBD1. The DNA of the CDR3 is TGTGCCAGCAGCTTAGTAGGGGGCTCGGTGGACACTGAAGCTTTCTTT. Translated: CASSLVGGSVDTEAFF.